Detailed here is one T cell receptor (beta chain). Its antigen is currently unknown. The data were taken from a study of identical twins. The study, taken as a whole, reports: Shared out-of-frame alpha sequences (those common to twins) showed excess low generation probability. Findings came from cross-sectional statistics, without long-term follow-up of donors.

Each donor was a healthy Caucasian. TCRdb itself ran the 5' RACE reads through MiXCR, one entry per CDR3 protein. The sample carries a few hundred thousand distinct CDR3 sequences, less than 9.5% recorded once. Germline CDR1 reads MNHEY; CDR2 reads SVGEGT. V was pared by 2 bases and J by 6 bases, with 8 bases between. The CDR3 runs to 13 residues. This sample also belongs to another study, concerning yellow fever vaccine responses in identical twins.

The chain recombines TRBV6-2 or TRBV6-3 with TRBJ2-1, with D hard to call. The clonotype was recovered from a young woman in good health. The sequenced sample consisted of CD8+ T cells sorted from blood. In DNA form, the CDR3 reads TGTGCCAGCAGTTACGTAGCTCCCAATGAGCAGTTCTTC. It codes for CASSYVAPNEQFF.